These T cell receptor beta chains were read from a single sample in a study of cytomegalovirus exposure and HLA in healthy donors. Generated by immunoSEQ multiplex PCR, the TCRdb table keeps only in-frame clones and is missing some. The table has under 200,000 clones, over 80% seen once; the top ten hold 1.5% to 2%. The sample comprised PBMCs. These receptors originate from a human donor in good health. Both conserved end residues are part of each CDR3. The D gene is left open where the match is weak. Clone sizes are given selectively: once, few, many, or a class where the clone is expanded.

size: .; J: TRBJ2-5; V: TRBV6-5; D: TRBD2; DNA: TGTGCCAGCAGGGGCTGGGGGGGACCCCAGTACTTC; CDR3: CASRGWGGPQYF
size: few; J: TRBJ1-3; V: TRBV15; D: .; DNA: TGTGCCACCAGCAGAGATCCATCTGGAAACACCATATATTTT; CDR3: CATSRDPSGNTIYF
size: .; J: TRBJ1-2; V: TRBV4-3; D: TRBD1; DNA: TGCGCCAGCAGCCAAGGTTTCGGGACAGGGGATGGCTACACCTTC; CDR3: CASSQGFGTGDGYTF
size: .; J: TRBJ2-3; V: TRBV4-3; D: .; DNA: TGCGCCAGCAGCCAAGATTGGGCTAGCTTTACAGATACGCAGTATTTT; CDR3: CASSQDWASFTDTQYF
size: .; J: TRBJ2-1; V: TRBV5-4; D: TRBD1; DNA: TGTGCCAGCAGCTTGGAACAGGGGGGATCTTACAATGAGCAGTTCTTC; CDR3: CASSLEQGGSYNEQFF
size: .; J: TRBJ1-4; V: TRBV6-1; D: .; DNA: TGTGCCAGCAGTGAAGACGTTTTCTTGTGGCAGGGTTATGAAAAACTGTTTTTT; CDR3: CASSEDVFLWQGYEKLFF
size: .; J: TRBJ1-4; V: TRBV19; D: TRBD1; DNA: TGTGCCAGCAAGATACAGGGGGCGGGTGAAAAACTGTTTTTT; CDR3: CASKIQGAGEKLFF
size: .; J: TRBJ1-4; V: TRBV7-9; D: TRBD1; DNA: TGTGCCAGCAGCTTACCCCGACAGGGGAGAGAAAAACTGTTTTTT; CDR3: CASSLPRQGREKLFF
size: .; J: TRBJ2-4; V: TRBV11-1; D: TRBD2; DNA: TGTGCCAGCAGCGCTCGGGGGGGCCGTGCCAAAAACATTCAGTACTTC; CDR3: CASSARGGRAKNIQYF
size: .; J: TRBJ2-2; V: TRBV29-1; D: TRBD1; DNA: TGCAGCGTTGTGGACAGGGGGATCGGGGAGCTGTTTTTT; CDR3: CSVVDRGIGELFF
size: .; J: TRBJ2-5; V: TRBV4-1; D: TRBD1; DNA: TGCGCCAGCAGTCAAGACATTGGGTTTAGGGACAGACAAGAGACCCAGTACTTC; CDR3: CASSQDIGFRDRQETQYF
size: .; J: TRBJ1-6; V: TRBV10-3; D: TRBD1; DNA: TGTGCCACACACGGACAGGGACGCGATTCACCCCTCCATTTT; CDR3: CATHGQGRDSPLHF
size: .; J: TRBJ2-1; V: TRBV5-6; D: TRBD1; DNA: TGTGCCAGCAGCTCCAGGGGGAATGAGCAGTTCTTC; CDR3: CASSSRGNEQFF
size: .; J: TRBJ1-2; V: TRBV29-1; D: .; DNA: TGCAGCGTTGTGGGCCCCGCTAACTATGGCTACACCTTC; CDR3: CSVVGPANYGYTF
size: .; J: TRBJ1-4; V: TRBV11-3; D: .; DNA: TGTGCCAGCAGCCTGACAGCAACTAATGAAAAACTGTTTTTT; CDR3: CASSLTATNEKLFF
size: .; J: TRBJ2-7; V: TRBV27; D: .; DNA: TGTGCCAGCAGTTTATCGGCGAGCGGCCCCTACGAGCAGTACTTC; CDR3: CASSLSASGPYEQYF
size: few; J: TRBJ2-3; V: TRBV6-5; D: .; DNA: TGTGCCAGCAGTAGAGGGGGGGGCAAAGATACGCAGTATTTT; CDR3: CASSRGGGKDTQYF
size: .; J: TRBJ2-7; V: TRBV9; D: .; DNA: TGTGCCAGCAGCGTAGGGGAGCGGAACGAGCAGTACTTC; CDR3: CASSVGERNEQYF
size: few; J: TRBJ2-5; V: TRBV7-8; D: .; DNA: TGTGCCAGCAGCTTAGACAGGGAGACCCAGTACTTC; CDR3: CASSLDRETQYF
size: .; J: TRBJ2-5; V: TRBV9; D: TRBD2; DNA: TGTGCCAGCAGCGTAGGGACTGGGGGGGGAAGCCAAGAGACCCAGTACTTC; CDR3: CASSVGTGGGSQETQYF
size: .; J: TRBJ2-7; V: TRBV7-9; D: .; DNA: TGTGCCAGCAGCTTAGCGGCAGGCAAACACTACGAGCAGTACTTC; CDR3: CASSLAAGKHYEQYF
size: .; J: TRBJ2-3; V: TRBV4-1; D: .; DNA: TGCGCCAGCAGCCGAGCTATTGGAGATACGCAGTATTTT; CDR3: CASSRAIGDTQYF
size: .; J: TRBJ1-5; V: TRBV6-5; D: TRBD1; DNA: TGTGCCAGCAGTTACGACAGGGGGCTTGACAATCAGCCCCAGCATTTT; CDR3: CASSYDRGLDNQPQHF
size: .; J: TRBJ1-2; V: TRBV4-3; D: TRBD1; DNA: TGCGCCAGCAGCCAAGACCCACAGGGGGCGGATGGCTACACCTTC; CDR3: CASSQDPQGADGYTF
size: .; J: TRBJ2-1; V: TRBV2; D: TRBD1; DNA: TGTGCCAGCGGACGACAGGGGGCATCTTACAATGAGCAGTTCTTC; CDR3: CASGRQGASYNEQFF
size: .; J: TRBJ1-1; V: TRBV25-1; D: TRBD1; DNA: TGTGCCAGCAGTGCAGGGGGTGAAGCTTTCTTT; CDR3: CASSAGGEAFF
size: .; J: TRBJ1-2; V: TRBV29-1; D: .; DNA: TGCAGCGTGGACGACAGGACCAACTATGGCTACACCTTC; CDR3: CSVDDRTNYGYTF
size: once; J: TRBJ1-4; V: TRBV19; D: .; DNA: TGTGCCAGTAGTATTCAGAATCTGAATGAAAAACTGTTTTTT; CDR3: CASSIQNLNEKLFF
size: .; J: TRBJ2-3; V: TRBV6-1; D: TRBD2; DNA: TGTGCCAGCAGTCAAGGGACTAGCGGGGGGGCAGATACGCAGTATTTT; CDR3: CASSQGTSGGADTQYF
size: .; J: TRBJ2-7; V: TRBV10-2; D: .; DNA: TGCGCCAGCAGAGAATCAGGGGTTACTTACGAGCAGTACTTC; CDR3: CASRESGVTYEQYF
size: .; J: TRBJ2-1; V: TRBV7-9; D: TRBD2; DNA: TGTGCCAGCAGCCGGGTGTTAGGACTAGCAAACAATGAGCAGTTCTTC; CDR3: CASSRVLGLANNEQFF
size: .; J: TRBJ2-1; V: TRBV4-1; D: TRBD2; DNA: TGCGCCAGCAGCCACCCCAAAGCGGGGGGCCCGCCTCCCTACAATGAGCAGTTCTTC; CDR3: CASSHPKAGGPPPYNEQFF
size: few; J: TRBJ1-2; V: TRBV11-3; D: TRBD1; DNA: TGTGCCAGCAGCTCGACAGGGAATTATGGCTACACCTTC; CDR3: CASSSTGNYGYTF
size: .; J: TRBJ2-7; V: TRBV9; D: .; DNA: TGTGCCAGCGGCGGTACAGGGCAACATCAGTACTTC; CDR3: CASGGTGQHQYF
size: .; J: TRBJ2-3; V: TRBV7-2; D: .; DNA: TGTGCCAGCAGCTTCATCACAGATACGCAGTATTTT; CDR3: CASSFITDTQYF
size: .; J: TRBJ1-1; V: TRBV27; D: .; DNA: TGTGCCACCGGGACAAACACTGAAGCTTTCTTT; CDR3: CATGTNTEAFF
size: .; J: TRBJ1-2; V: TRBV14; D: TRBD1; DNA: TGTGCCAGCAGCCGGCACGGGAGACAGGGCGGCTACACCTTC; CDR3: CASSRHGRQGGYTF
size: .; J: TRBJ2-3; V: TRBV7-7; D: .; DNA: TGTGCCAGCAGCTTACGGACTGGTGGCACAGATACGCAGTATTTT; CDR3: CASSLRTGGTDTQYF
size: .; J: TRBJ1-2; V: TRBV29-1; D: TRBD1; DNA: TGCAGCGTTGGGAGGGACAGGGATGGCTACACCTTC; CDR3: CSVGRDRDGYTF
size: .; J: TRBJ1-2; V: TRBV2; D: TRBD1; DNA: TGTGCCAGCAGTCCACAGGGGAGGGGCTACACCTTC; CDR3: CASSPQGRGYTF
size: .; J: TRBJ2-1; V: TRBV2; D: TRBD2; DNA: TGTGCCAGCAGTGTCGGGGAACTAGCGGGGGATGAGCAGTTCTTC; CDR3: CASSVGELAGDEQFF
size: .; J: TRBJ1-2; V: TRBV5-6; D: TRBD1; DNA: TGTGCCAGCAGCCCCAGGGACAGGGGGAACTATGGCTACACCTTC; CDR3: CASSPRDRGNYGYTF